Each of the 9 T cell receptor beta chains below was sequenced from the same sample in a study of T cells in Graves' hyperthyroidism and ophthalmopathy (dated by TCRdb to about 2019). The library was generated by multiplex PCR. Instrument on record: Illumina HiSeq 2000. The TCR beta CDR3 regions were amplified from RNA transcripts. For the first round of RT-PCR on the TCR CDR3, the HTBI primer set was used together with the Qiagen OneStep RT-PCR kit. In TCRdb, the public reads were trimmed at Q25 with fastp and aligned with MiXCR, with productive beta chains retained. Rows with one shared CDR3 protein collapse into an entry with the most common genes and DNA. The sample records over 700,000 distinct CDR3 sequences, 38% of which are singletons. 7% to 10% of the sample rests with the top ten. The specimen was blood. The receptors here all came from a man between 18 and 35 years old with Graves' hyperthyroidism.

This chain joins TRBV19 and TRBJ2-7; perhaps D is TRBD1 or TRBD2 (5 bases each). V gave up 9 bases and J gave up 0 bases, with 27 bases separating them. This CDR3 has 18 amino acids. Per the germline V gene, CDR1 is LNHDA and CDR2 is SQIVND (reference sequence). CDR3 bases: TGTGCCAGCAGTTCCTATCCTCCGGGGACGGCGAGCTCCTACGAGCAGTACTTC. Protein: CASSSYPPGTASSYEQYF.

This clonotype was counted many times. V is TRBV10-1 and J is TRBJ2-2; 8 bases align to TRBD1. The germline CDR1 and CDR2 sequences are WNHNN and SYGVQD (reference sequence). J was trimmed by 5 bases and V by 7 bases; bases with no gene match: 9. This CDR3 is built from 15 residues. The CDR3 DNA sequence: TGCGCCAGCACATCCAGGGGGCGCTTAACCGGGGAGCTGTTTTTT. Translated: CASTSRGRLTGELFF.

The chain employs TRBV6-5 and TRBJ2-7, with D tentatively TRBD2 (6 bases). V lost 2 bases to trimming and J lost 6 bases, with 11 bases between them. The CDR3 is 13 residues long. Germline loops: CDR1 MNHEY, CDR2 SVGAGI. As DNA, the CDR3 is TGTGCCAGCAGTTACGGGAGGTGGGTCGAGCAGTACTTC. This translates into CASSYGRWVEQYF.

The rearrangement joins TRBV12-3 or TRBV12-4 to TRBJ1-2; TRBD1 might be the D (5 bases). There are 16 residues in the CDR3. The ends were cut back, 3 bases at V and 6 bases at J, with 20 bases in the middle. CDR3 DNA sequence: TGTGCCAGCAGTTTTCTAGCCGGTGTCAGGACAAATGGCTACACCTTC. Its protein is CASSFLAGVRTNGYTF.

The chain recombines TRBV25-1 with TRBJ1-1, with 8 bases lining up with TRBD1. This CDR3 comprises 14 residues. Germline trimming cut 4 bases from V and 3 bases from J; bases unmatched to any gene: 4. Germline CDR1 is MGHDK and CDR2 is SYGVNS. The CDR3 coding sequence is TGTGCCAGCAGTGTTCTACAGGGGGACACTGAAGCTTTCTTT. The encoded protein is CASSVLQGDTEAFF. The full variable domain, rest sourced from reference TRBV25-1 and TRBJ1-1, is EADIYQTPRYLVIGTGKKITLECSQTMGHDKMYWYQQDPGMELHLIHYSYGVNSTEKGDLSSESTVSRIRTEHFPLTLESARPSHTSQYLCASSVLQGDTEAFFGQGTRLTVV.

As regards this clonotype: A junction end diverges from the germline sequence, so it may reflect a read error. The V and J genes are TRBV4-2 and TRBJ1-5; unclear D gene. There are 13 residues in the CDR3. Germline values: CDR1 LGHNA, CDR2 YNFKEQ. DNA for the CDR3: TGTGCCAGGAGCCAAGATTTTAGTCAGCCCCAGCATTTT. The encoded protein is CARSQDFSQPQHF.

This clonotype appeared many times. This rearrangement joins TRBV12-3 or TRBV12-4 to TRBJ1-4; D unresolved. The CDR3 runs 15 residues. V lost 5 bases and J lost 8, with 18 bases in between. The CDR3 loop is CASSPPVTTREKLFF. In nucleotides, the CDR3 is TGTGCCAGCAGTCCCCCCGTCACGACGCGGGAAAAACTGTTTTTT.

DNA of the CDR3: TGCAGTGCTAGGAATACCTACCGGACCCAGTACTTC. Translating it yields CSARNTYRTQYF. The chain is built from TRBV20-1 and TRBJ2-5; D gene uncertain. Per the germline V gene, CDR1 is DFQATT and CDR2 is SNEGSKA (reference sequence). The CDR3 extends over 12 amino acids. Trimming pared 3 bases from V and 7 bases from J, leaving 12 bases between.

In its sample, this clonotype was seen many times. CDR3: CASSGQGSANTIYF. The CDR3 region has the DNA TGTGCCAGCAGTGGACAGGGGAGTGCAAACACCATATATTTT. V gene TRBV9 combines with J gene TRBJ1-3; 9 bases match TRBD1. V shed 5 bases and J 6 bases; nucleotides not matched to a gene: 6. This CDR3 is 14 amino acids long. Germline-derived CDR1 and CDR2 are SGDLS and YYNGEE.